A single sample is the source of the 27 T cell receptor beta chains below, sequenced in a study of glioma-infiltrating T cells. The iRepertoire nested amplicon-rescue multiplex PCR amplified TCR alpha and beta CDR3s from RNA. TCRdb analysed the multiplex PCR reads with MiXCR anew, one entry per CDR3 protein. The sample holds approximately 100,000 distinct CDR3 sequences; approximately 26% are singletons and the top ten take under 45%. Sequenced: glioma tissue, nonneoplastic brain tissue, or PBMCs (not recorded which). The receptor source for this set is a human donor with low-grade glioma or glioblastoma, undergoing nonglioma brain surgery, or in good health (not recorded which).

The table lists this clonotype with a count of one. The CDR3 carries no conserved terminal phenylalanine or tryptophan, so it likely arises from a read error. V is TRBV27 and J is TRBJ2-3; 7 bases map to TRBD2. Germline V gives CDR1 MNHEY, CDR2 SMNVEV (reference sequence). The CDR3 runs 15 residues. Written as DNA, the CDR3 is TGTGCCAGGAGTCCCGGACTAGATAGCACAGATACTCAGTATGTT. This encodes CARSPGLDSTDTQYV.

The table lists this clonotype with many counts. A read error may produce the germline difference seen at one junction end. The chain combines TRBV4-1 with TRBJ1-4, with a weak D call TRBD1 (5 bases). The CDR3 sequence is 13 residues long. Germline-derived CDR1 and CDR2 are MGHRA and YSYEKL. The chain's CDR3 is CASSLGTTEKLFF. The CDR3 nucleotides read TGCGCCAGCAGCCTGGGGACTACTGAAAAACTGTTTTTT.

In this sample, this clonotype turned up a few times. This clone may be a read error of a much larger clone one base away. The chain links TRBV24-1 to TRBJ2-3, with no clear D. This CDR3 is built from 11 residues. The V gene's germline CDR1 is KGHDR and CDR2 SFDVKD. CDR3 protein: CAASSTDTQYF. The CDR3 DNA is TGTGCCGCCAGTAGCACAGATACGCAGTATTTT.

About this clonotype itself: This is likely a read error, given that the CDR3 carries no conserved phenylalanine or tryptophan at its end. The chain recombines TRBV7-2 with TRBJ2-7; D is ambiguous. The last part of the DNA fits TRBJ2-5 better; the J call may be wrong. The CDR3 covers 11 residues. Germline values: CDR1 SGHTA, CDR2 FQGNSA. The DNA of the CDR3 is TGTGCCAGCAGCCAGGCAGAGACCCAGTACCTC. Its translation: CASSQAETQYL.

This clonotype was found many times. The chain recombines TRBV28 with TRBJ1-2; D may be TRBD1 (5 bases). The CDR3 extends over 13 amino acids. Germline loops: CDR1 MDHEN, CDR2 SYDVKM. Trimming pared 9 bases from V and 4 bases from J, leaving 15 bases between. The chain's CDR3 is CASQVPGSYGYTF. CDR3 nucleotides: TGTGCCAGTCAGGTCCCAGGGAGCTATGGCTACACCTTC.

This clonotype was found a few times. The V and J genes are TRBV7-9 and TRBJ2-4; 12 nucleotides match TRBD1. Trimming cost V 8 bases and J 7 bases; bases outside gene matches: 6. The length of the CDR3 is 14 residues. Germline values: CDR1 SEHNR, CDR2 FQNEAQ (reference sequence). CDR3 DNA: TGTGCCAGCGAGGGACAGGGGGCCGTTAACATTCAGTACTTC. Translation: CASEGQGAVNIQYF. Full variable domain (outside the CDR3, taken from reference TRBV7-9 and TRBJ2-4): DTGVSQNPRHKITKRGQNVTFRCDPISEHNRLYWYRQTLGQGPEFLTYFQNEAQLEKSRLLSDRFSAERPKGSFSTLEIQRTEQGDSAMYLCASEGQGAVNIQYFGAGTRLSVL.

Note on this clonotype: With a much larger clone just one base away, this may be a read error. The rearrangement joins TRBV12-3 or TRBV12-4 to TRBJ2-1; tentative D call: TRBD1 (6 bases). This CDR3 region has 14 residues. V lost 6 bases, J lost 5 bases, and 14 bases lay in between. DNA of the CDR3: TGTGCCAGCAGGAGTAGCAGGGGAAACAATGAGCAGTTCTTC. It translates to CASRSSRGNNEQFF.

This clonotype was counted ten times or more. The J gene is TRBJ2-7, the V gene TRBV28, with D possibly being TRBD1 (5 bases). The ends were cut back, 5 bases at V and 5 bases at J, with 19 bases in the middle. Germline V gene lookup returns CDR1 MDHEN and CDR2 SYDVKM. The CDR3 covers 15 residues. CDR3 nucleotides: TGTGCCAGCAGTAAGCCCCTGCGCAGGGCGCACGAGCAGTACTTC. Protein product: CASSKPLRRAHEQYF.

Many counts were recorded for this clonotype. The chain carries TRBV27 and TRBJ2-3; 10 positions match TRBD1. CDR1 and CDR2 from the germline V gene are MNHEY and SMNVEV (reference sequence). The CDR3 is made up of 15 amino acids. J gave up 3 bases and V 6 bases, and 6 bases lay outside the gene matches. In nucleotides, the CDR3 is TGTGCCAGCAGCGTGACAGGGGGCTGGACAGATACGCAGTATTTT. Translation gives CASSVTGGWTDTQYF.

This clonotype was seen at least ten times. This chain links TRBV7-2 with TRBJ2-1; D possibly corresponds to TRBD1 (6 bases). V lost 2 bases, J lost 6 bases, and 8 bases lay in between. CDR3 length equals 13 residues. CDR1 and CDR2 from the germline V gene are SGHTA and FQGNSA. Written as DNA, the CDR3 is TGTGCCAGCAGCTTATACAGGGCCAATGAGCAGTTCTTC. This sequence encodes CASSLYRANEQFF. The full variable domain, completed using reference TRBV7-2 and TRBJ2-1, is GAGVSQSPSNKVTEKGKDVELRCDPISGHTALYWYRQSLGQGLEFLIYFQGNSAPDKSGLPSDRFSAERTGGSVSTLTIQRTQQEDSAVYLCASSLYRANEQFFGPGTRLTVL.

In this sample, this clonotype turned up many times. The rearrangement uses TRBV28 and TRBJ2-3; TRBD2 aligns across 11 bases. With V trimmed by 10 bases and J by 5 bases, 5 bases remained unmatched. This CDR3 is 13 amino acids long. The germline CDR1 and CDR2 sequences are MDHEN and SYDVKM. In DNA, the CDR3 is TGTGCCACCACTAGCGGGGGACAAGATACGCAGTATTTT. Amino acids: CATTSGGQDTQYF.

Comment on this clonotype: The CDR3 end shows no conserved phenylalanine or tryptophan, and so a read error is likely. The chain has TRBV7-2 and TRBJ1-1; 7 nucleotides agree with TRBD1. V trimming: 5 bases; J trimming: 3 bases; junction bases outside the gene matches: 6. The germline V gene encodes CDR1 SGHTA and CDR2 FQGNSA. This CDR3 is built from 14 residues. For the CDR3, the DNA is TGTGCCAGCAGCCGACAGGGAGGAGACACTGAAGCTTTCTCT. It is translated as CASSRQGGDTEAFS.

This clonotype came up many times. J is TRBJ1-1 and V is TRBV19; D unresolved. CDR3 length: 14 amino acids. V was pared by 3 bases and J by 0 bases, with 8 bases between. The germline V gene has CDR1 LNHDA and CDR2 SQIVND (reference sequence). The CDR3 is CASSIFLLNTEAFF. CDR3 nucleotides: TGTGCCAGTAGTATCTTCTTACTGAACACTGAAGCTTTCTTT.

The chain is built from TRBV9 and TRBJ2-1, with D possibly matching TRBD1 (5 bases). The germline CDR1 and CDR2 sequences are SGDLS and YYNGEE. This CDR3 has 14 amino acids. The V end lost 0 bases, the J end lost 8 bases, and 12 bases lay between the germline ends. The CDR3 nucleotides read TGTGCCAGCAGCGTAGGTCCAGGGATGTATGAGCAGTTCTTC. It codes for CASSVGPGMYEQFF.

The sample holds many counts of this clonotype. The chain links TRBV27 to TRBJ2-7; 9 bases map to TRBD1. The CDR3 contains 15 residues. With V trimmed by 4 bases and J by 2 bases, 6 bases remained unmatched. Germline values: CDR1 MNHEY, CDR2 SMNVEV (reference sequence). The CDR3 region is CASSSLGQGTYEQYF. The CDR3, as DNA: TGTGCCAGCAGTTCACTAGGACAGGGGACCTACGAGCAGTACTTC.

The chain's CDR3 is CASSQVSRGDEQFF. Here the CDR3 DNA reads TGTGCCAGCAGCCAAGTATCACGGGGGGATGAGCAGTTCTTC. The V and J genes are TRBV3-1 and TRBJ2-1, with 7 bases fitting TRBD2. The germline V gene has CDR1 LGHDT and CDR2 YNNKEL (reference sequence). The CDR3 length is 14 residues. With V trimmed by 1 base and J by 8 bases, 5 bases remained unmatched.

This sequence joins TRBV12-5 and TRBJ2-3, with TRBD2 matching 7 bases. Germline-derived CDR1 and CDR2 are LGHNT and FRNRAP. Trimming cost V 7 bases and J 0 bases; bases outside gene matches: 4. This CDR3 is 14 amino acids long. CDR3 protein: CASAWRESTDTQYF. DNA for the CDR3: TGTGCTAGTGCCTGGCGGGAGAGCACAGATACGCAGTATTTT.

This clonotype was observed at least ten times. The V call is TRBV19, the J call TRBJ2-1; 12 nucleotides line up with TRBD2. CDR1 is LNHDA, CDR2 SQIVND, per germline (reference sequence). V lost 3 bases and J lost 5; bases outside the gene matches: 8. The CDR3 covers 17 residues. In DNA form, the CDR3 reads TGTGCCAGTAGTATCCAAGGGACTAGCGGGCCCAACAATGAGCAGTTCTTC. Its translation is CASSIQGTSGPNNEQFF.

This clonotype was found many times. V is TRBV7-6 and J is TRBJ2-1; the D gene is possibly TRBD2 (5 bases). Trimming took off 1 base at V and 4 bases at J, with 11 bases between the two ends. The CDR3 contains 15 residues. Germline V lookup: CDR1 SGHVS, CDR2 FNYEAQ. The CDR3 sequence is CASSLGHGLYNEQFF. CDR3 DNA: TGTGCCAGCAGCTTAGGTCACGGACTTTACAATGAGCAGTTCTTC.

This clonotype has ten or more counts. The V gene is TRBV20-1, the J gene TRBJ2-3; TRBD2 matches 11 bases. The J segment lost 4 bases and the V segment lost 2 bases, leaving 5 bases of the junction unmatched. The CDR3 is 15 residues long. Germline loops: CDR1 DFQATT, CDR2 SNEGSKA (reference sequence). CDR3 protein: CSARKGLAGADTQYF. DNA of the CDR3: TGCAGTGCTAGAAAAGGACTAGCGGGCGCAGATACGCAGTATTTT.

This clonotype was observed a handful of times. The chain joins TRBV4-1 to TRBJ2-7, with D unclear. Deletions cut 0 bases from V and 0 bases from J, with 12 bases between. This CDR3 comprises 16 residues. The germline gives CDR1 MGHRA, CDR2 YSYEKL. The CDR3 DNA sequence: TGCGCCAGCAGCCAAGATCTTCAGGCGCGCTCCTACGAGCAGTACTTC. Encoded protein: CASSQDLQARSYEQYF.

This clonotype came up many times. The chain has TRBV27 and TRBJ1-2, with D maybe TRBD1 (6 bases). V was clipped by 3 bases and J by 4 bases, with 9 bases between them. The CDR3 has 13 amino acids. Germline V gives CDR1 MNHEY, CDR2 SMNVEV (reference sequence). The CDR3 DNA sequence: TGTGCCAGCAGTTTTGGCAGGGGCTATGGCTACACCTTC. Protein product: CASSFGRGYGYTF.

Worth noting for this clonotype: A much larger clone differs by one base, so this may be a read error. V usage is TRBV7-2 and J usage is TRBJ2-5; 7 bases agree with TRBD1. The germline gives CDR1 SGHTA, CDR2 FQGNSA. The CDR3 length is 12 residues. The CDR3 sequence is CASSLTGETKYF. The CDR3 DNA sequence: TGTGCCAGCAGCTTAACAGGGGAGACCAAGTACTTC.

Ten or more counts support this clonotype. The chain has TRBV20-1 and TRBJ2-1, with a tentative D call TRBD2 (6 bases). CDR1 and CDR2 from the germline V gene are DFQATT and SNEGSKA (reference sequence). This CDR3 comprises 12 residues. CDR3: CGGRRGTNEQFF. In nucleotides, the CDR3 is TGCGGGGGGAGGAGGGGCACCAATGAGCAGTTCTTC.

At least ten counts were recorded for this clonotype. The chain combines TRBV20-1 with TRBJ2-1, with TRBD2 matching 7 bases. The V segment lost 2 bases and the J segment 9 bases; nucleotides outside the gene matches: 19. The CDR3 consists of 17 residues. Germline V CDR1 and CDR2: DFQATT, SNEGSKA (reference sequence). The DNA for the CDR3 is TGCAGTGCTAGACTTCGGGGTCCCGGGACTATAGGCGGTGAGCAGTTCTTC. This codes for CSARLRGPGTIGGEQFF.

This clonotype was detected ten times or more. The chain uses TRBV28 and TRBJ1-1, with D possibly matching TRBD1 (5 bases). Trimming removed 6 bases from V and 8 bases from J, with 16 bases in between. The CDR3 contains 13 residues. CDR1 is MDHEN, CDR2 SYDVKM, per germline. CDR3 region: CASSPPGRIEAFF. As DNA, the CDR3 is TGTGCCAGCAGCCCGCCGGGACGGATAGAAGCTTTCTTT.

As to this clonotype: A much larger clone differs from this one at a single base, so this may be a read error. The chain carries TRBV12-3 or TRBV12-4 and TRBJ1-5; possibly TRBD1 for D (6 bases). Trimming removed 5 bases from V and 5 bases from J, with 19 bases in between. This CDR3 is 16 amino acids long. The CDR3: CASSRQATGSYQPQHF. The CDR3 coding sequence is TGTGCCAGCAGTAGACAGGCGACGGGTTCCTATCAGCCCCAGCATTTT.